Included here is one T cell receptor (beta chain) sequence, with context. This sample is part of a study of monozygotic twins with inflammatory bowel disease. Addition of UMIs with a 6-nucleotide sample barcode was achieved by template switching. TCRdb reprocessed the 5' RACE reads, with one entry per CDR3 protein and no DNA. Its table lists about 330,000 distinct CDR3 sequences. The CDR3 is 17 residues long. This receptor was identified in a human donor with ulcerative colitis or Crohn's disease, or a healthy co-twin of an affected twin (not recorded which). This chain connects TRBV21-1 to TRBJ2-7; absent DNA, TCRdb's TRBD1 call cannot be checked. TRBV21-1 is termed a pseudogene. The sequenced sample was blood. CDR3 sequence reads: CASSTPPVGQGIYEQYF.